This T cell receptor (beta chain) came from a study of vaccination and CD4 T cells after COVID-19. Looking at the study overall: Convalescent donors totaled six males and four females, including two who were Hispanic. Overlapping spike peptides served as the stimulus for the cells. These peptides came from SARS-CoV-2 and from the common cold coronaviruses HCoV-NL63, HCoV-OC43 and HCoV-229E.

Whole-study findings and limits: Researchers report that 304 of 307 vaccine-specific clones in convalescent patients proved spike mono-reactive.

There are 14 residues in the CDR3. The trim removed 3 bases at V and 8 bases at J, leaving 3 bases unmatched. CDR1 is SGHTA, CDR2 FQGNSA, per germline. Treatment defined: roughly 10-day PBMC culture with coronavirus spike peptide pools or control peptides (ViraFEST assay). About this clonotype itself: Antigen unknown.

Cultured CD4+ T cells had their DNA profiled by the Oncomine TCR Beta short-read assay. Genomic DNA from cultured CD4+ T cells was extracted. One entry per CDR3 protein results from TCRdb running MiXCR on the PCR reads. The table includes approximately 21,000 distinct CDR3 sequences, around 40% detected once. This TCR came from a human donor who had recovered from COVID-19. The material was CD4+ T cells from blood, cultured in vitro, obtained after SARS-CoV-2 vaccination. The chain has TRBV7-2 and TRBJ1-6; TRBD1 matches 8 bases. The DNA of the CDR3 is TGTGCCAGCAGCTTTCCGGGACAGGATTCACCCCTCCACTTT. It codes for CASSFPGQDSPLHF.